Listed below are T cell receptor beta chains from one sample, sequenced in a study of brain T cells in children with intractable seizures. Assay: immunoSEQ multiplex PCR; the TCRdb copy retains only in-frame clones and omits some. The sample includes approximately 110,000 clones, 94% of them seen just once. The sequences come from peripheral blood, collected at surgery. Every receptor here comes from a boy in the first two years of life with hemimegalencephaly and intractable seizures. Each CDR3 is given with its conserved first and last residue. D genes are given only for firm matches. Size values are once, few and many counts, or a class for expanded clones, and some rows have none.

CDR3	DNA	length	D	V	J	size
CASSFVGSDHEQYF	TGTGCCAGCAGCTTCGTCGGGAGTGACCACGAGCAGTACTTC	14	.	TRBV7-9	TRBJ2-7	.
CASSLVDRAGSPLHF	TGTGCCAGCAGTTTAGTGGACAGGGCGGGATCACCCCTCCACTTT	15	TRBD1	TRBV28	TRBJ1-6	.
CASSLERGRETQYF	TGTGCCAGCAGCTTGGAGCGTGGGCGGGAGACCCAGTACTTC	14	.	TRBV5-6	TRBJ2-5	.
CASWRQGAWVEQYF	TGTGCCAGCTGGAGGCAGGGGGCTTGGGTAGAGCAGTACTTC	14	TRBD1	TRBV27	TRBJ2-7	.
CAISRLAGAGGNEQFF	TGTGCCATCAGCCGACTAGCGGGAGCGGGGGGCAATGAGCAGTTCTTC	16	TRBD2	TRBV10-3	TRBJ2-1	.
CASSNSARGLNTEAFF	TGTGCCAGTAGTAACTCGGCCCGAGGGTTGAACACTGAAGCTTTCTTT	16	.	TRBV19	TRBJ1-1	.
CASNGVLTDTQYF	TGCGCCAGCAACGGGGTTCTCACAGATACGCAGTATTTT	13	.	TRBV5-1	TRBJ2-3	once
CASSQVSGANVLTF	TGTGCCAGCAGCCAAGTTTCTGGGGCCAACGTCCTGACTTTC	14	.	TRBV3-1/TRBV3-2	TRBJ2-6	.
CASSYGGTSYEQYF	TGTGCCAGCAGTTACGGGGGAACCTCCTACGAGCAGTACTTC	14	.	TRBV6-5	TRBJ2-7	once
CSGRTGANTGELFF	TGCAGCGGACGGACAGGGGCGAACACCGGGGAGCTGTTTTTT	14	TRBD1	TRBV29-1	TRBJ2-2	few
CASSLRDNTDTQYF	TGTGCCAGCAGTTTACGGGACAACACAGATACGCAGTATTTT	14	.	TRBV6-5	TRBJ2-3	once
CASRRREFSYNEQFF	TGTGCCAGCAGGAGGCGGGAGTTCTCCTACAATGAGCAGTTCTTC	15	TRBD2	TRBV2	TRBJ2-1	.
CAISRLEAYEQYF	TGTGCCATCAGTAGGCTAGAGGCATACGAGCAGTACTTC	13	.	TRBV10-3	TRBJ2-7	few
CASSPTRLGTEAFF	TGTGCCAGCAGCCCCACAAGGCTGGGCACTGAAGCTTTCTTT	14	.	TRBV7-2	TRBJ1-1	few
CASTGYVAEGRSSYEQYF	TGTGCCAGCACGGGTTATGTAGCGGAGGGGCGCAGCTCCTACGAGCAGTACTTC	18	.	TRBV28	TRBJ2-7	.
CASGKSGISSPLHF	TGTGCCAGCGGGAAATCGGGGATAAGTTCACCCCTCCACTTT	14	.	TRBV28	TRBJ1-6	.
CASRGGDRGPYNEQFF	TGTGCCAGTAGGGGGGGGGACAGGGGCCCCTACAATGAGCAGTTCTTC	16	TRBD1	TRBV19	TRBJ2-1	.
CASSSAGQFGNQPQHF	TGTGCCAGCAGCTCGGCTGGACAGTTTGGCAATCAGCCCCAGCATTTT	16	.	TRBV7-9	TRBJ1-5	once
CASSPEPGQGGDEQFF	TGTGCCAGCAGCCCGGAGCCGGGACAGGGGGGCGATGAGCAGTTCTTC	16	TRBD1	TRBV5-4	TRBJ2-1	once
CASNRGGELFF	TGTGCCAGCAACCGGGGCGGGGAGCTGTTTTTT	11	.	TRBV6-5	TRBJ2-2	.